The entry that follows covers one TCR beta chain sequence. Generated by immunoSEQ multiplex PCR, the TCRdb table keeps only in-frame clones and is missing some. This table holds about 17,000 clones, around four fifths found once. CDR3 length: 14 residues. V gave up 10 bases and J gave up 0 bases, with 15 bases separating them. Germline V gene sequence: CDR1 SNHLY, CDR2 FYNNEI. The sample originates from a study of ipilimumab plus nivolumab after autologous stem cell transplantation. In the study overall: A median of roughly 8 nivolumab and roughly 5 ipilimumab doses were given. The DLBCL cohort had primary refractory and relapsed disease, with 18-month progression-free survival of approximately 87% and 28%.

The sequence came from a male donor with diffuse large B-cell lymphoma. Here the sequenced sample was PBMCs, taken in a trial of ipilimumab plus nivolumab as post-transplant consolidation. This chain uses TRBV2 with TRBJ1-1, with unresolved D. Here the CDR3 DNA reads TGTGCCACCCCCTCCCCCGGGTTGAACACTGAAGCTTTCTTT. Encoded protein: CATPSPGLNTEAFF.